The TCR beta chain described here comes from a study of patients and donors after allogeneic stem cell transplantation (dated by TCRdb to the early 2020s). CDR3 length: 15 amino acids, cysteine to phenylalanine. Only CDR3 DNA is held: 45 bases, read in frame from base 1. CDR1 SEHNR and CDR2 FQNEAQ were looked up in the germline V gene (reference sequence). Germline trimming amounts to 3 bases on V and 3 bases on J, with 4 as the count of junction bases outside the gene matches. As for this clonotype: Its antigen is unknown. Base qualities are not recorded, but no much larger clone differs from it by a single base.

The library was obtained by RT-PCR. Sequencer: NextSeq 550. TCRdb reanalyzed the raw reads on its own, using fastp at Q25 for trimming and MiXCR for clone calling, and kept in-frame beta chains. A single entry per CDR3 protein holds the most common genes and DNA from its merged rows. Within this sample are some 90,000 distinct CDR3 sequences, with 45% to 50% of them counted one time only. The ten largest clones capture roughly three fifths of the sample. The sample consisted of blood, either unsorted or a sorted T cell fraction (not recorded which). The receptor chain draws on TRBV7-9 and TRBJ1-1; 10 of the junction bases match TRBD1. The source is a human donor who was either an allogeneic HSCT recipient or a stem cell or donor lymphocyte infusion donor (not recorded which). It is not recorded whose cells these are; they may come from a transplant donor. The CDR3 is CASSFSGTGDTEAFF. The bases read TGTGCCAGCAGCTTCTCCGGGACAGGGGACACTGAAGCTTTCTTT.